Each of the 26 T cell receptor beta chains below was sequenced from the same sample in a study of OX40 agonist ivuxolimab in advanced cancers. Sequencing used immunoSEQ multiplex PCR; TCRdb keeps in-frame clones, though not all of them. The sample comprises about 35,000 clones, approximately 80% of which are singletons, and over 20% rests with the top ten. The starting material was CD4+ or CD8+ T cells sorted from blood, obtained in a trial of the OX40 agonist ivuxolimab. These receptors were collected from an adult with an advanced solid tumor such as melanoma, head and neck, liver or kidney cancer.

CDR3 residues: CASSHGQGYEQYV. The CDR3 DNA sequence: TGTGCCAGCAGCCATGGACAGGGCTACGAGCAGTACGTC. The genes are TRBV11-2 and TRBJ2-7, with 8 bases lining up with TRBD1. This CDR3 spans 13 amino acids. Germline CDR1 reads SGHAT; CDR2 reads FQNNGV. V gave up 5 bases and J gave up 3 bases; unmatched junction bases: 3.

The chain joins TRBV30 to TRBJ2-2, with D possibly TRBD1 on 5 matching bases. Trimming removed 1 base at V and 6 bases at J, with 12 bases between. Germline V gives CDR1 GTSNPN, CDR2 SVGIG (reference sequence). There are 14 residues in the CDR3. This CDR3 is CAWSAYRFAGELFF. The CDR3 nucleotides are TGTGCCTGGAGTGCGTACAGGTTCGCCGGGGAGCTGTTTTTT.

The CDR3 spells CASFLQGTNTEAFF. In DNA form, the CDR3 reads TGTGCCAGTTTCTTACAGGGGACGAACACTGAAGCTTTCTTT. This chain links TRBV5-6 with TRBJ1-1; 7 bases align to TRBD1. The CDR3 extends over 14 amino acids. The trim removed 8 bases at V and 1 base at J, leaving 8 bases unmatched. Germline assignment: CDR1 SGHDT and CDR2 YYEEEE.

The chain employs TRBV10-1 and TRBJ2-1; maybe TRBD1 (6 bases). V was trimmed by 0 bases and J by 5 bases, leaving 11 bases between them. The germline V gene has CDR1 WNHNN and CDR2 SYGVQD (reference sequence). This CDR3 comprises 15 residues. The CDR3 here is CASSESRWGHNEQFF. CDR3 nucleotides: TGCGCCAGCAGTGAGTCAAGGTGGGGGCACAATGAGCAGTTCTTC.

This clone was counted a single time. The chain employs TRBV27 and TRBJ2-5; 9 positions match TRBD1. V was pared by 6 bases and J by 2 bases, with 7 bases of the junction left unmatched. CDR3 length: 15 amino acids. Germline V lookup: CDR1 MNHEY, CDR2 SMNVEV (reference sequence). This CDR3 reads CASRVTGGRQETQYF. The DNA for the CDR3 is TGTGCCAGCAGGGTAACAGGGGGCCGACAAGAGACCCAGTACTTC.

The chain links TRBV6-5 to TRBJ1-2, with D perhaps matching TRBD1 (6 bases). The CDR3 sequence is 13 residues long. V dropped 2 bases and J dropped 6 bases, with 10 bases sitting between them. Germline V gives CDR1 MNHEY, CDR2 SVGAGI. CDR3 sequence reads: CASSYGGGHGYTF. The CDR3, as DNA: TGTGCCAGCAGTTACGGAGGGGGGCATGGCTACACCTTC.

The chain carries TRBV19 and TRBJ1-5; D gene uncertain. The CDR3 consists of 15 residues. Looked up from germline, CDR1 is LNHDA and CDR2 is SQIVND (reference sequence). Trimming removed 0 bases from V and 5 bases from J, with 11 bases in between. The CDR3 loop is CASSIDGTRYQPQHF. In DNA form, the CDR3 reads TGTGCCAGTAGTATAGACGGTACCAGATATCAGCCCCAGCATTTT.

This CDR3 is CASRRTGNSPLHF. The CDR3 DNA sequence: TGTGCCAGCAGAAGGACAGGGAATTCACCCCTCCACTTT. The chain uses TRBV10-3 and TRBJ1-6; TRBD1 aligns across 8 bases. The germline V gene encodes CDR1 ENHRY and CDR2 SYGVKD. Trimming cost V 10 bases and J 7 bases; bases outside gene matches: 6. The CDR3 totals 13 residues.

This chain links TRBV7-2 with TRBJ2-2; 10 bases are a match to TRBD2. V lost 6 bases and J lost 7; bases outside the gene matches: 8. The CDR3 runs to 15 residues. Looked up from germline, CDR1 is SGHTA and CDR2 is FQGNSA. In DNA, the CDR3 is TGTGCCAGCAGTTCCACTAGCGGGGAAGGCGGGGAGCTGTTTTTT. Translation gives CASSSTSGEGGELFF. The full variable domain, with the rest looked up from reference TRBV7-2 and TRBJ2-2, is GAGVSQSPSNKVTEKGKDVELRCDPISGHTALYWYRQSLGQGLEFLIYFQGNSAPDKSGLPSDRFSAERTGGSVSTLTIQRTQQEDSAVYLCASSSTSGEGGELFFGEGSRLTVL.

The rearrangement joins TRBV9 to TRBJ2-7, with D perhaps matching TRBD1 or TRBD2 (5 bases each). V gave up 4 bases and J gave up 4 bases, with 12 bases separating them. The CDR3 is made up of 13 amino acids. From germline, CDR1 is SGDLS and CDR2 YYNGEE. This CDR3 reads CASSLGGGYEQYF. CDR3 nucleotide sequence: TGTGCCAGCAGCTTGGGTGGGGGTTACGAGCAGTACTTC.

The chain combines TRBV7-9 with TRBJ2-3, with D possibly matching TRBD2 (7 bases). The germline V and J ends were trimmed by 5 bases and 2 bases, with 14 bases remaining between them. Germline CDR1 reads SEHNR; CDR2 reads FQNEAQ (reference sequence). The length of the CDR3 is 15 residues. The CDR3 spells CASSPGGGITDTQYF. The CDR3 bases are TGTGCCAGCAGCCCTGGGGGGGGCATCACAGATACGCAGTATTTT.

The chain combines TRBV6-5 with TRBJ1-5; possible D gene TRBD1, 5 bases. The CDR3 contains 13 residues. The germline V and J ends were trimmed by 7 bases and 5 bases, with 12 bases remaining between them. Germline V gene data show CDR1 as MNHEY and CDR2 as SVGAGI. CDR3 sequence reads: CASIITGDQPQHF. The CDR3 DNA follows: TGTGCCAGCATTATCACAGGCGATCAGCCCCAGCATTTT.

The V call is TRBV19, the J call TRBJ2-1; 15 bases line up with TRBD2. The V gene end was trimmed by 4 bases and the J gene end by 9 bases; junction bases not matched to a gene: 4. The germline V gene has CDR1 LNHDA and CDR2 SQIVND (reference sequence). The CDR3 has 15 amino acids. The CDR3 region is CASSTGLAGGAEQFF. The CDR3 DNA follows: TGTGCCAGTAGTACCGGACTAGCGGGGGGGGCTGAGCAGTTCTTC.

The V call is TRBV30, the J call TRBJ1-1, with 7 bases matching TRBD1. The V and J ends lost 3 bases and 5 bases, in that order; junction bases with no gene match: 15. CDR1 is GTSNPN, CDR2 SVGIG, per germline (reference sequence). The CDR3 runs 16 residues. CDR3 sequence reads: CAWRTDRVFFRTEAFF. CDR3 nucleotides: TGTGCCTGGAGGACTGACAGGGTATTTTTCCGGACTGAAGCTTTCTTT.

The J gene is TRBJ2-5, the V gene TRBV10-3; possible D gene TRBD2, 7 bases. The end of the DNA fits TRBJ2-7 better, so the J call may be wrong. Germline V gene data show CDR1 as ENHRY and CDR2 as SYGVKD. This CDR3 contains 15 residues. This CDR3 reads CAISFKGAGGPEQYF. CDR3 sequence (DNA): TGTGCCATCAGTTTTAAAGGAGCCGGGGGGCCCGAGCAGTACTTC.

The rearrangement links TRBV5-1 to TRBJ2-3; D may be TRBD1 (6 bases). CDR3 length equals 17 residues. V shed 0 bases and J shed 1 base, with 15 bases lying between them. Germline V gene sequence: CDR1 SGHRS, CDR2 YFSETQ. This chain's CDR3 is CASSLGRGGGGTDTQYF. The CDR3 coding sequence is TGCGCCAGCAGCTTGGGGCGTGGGGGCGGAGGCACAGATACGCAGTATTTT.

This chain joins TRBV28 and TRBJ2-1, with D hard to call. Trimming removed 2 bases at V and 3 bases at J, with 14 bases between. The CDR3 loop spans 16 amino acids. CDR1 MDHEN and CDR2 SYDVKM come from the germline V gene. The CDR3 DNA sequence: TGTGCCAGCAGTTTAAGTGAGCGTTGGAACTACAATGAGCAGTTCTTC. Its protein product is CASSLSERWNYNEQFF.

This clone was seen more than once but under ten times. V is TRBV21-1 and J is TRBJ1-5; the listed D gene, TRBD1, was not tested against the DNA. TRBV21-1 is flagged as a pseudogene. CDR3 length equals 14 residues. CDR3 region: CASSKGQGVQPQHF. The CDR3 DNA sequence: TGTGCCAGCAGCAAAGGACAGGGTGTCCAGCCCCAGCATTTT.

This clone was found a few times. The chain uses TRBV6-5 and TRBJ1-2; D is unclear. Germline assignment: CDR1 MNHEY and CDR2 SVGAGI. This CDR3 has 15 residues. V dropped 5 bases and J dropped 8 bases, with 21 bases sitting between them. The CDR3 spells CASSPLGPYSLGYTF. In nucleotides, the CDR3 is TGTGCCAGCAGTCCCCTTGGGCCTTATTCTCTCGGCTACACCTTC.

The CDR3 loop is CASSGRANEKLFF. CDR3 DNA sequence: TGTGCCAGCAGCGGCAGGGCTAATGAAAAACTGTTTTTT. The chain employs TRBV5-6 and TRBJ1-4, with D possibly being TRBD1 (5 bases). The CDR3 runs 13 residues. Per the germline V gene, CDR1 is SGHDT and CDR2 is YYEEEE. The germline V and J ends were trimmed by 4 bases and 3 bases, with 7 bases remaining between them.

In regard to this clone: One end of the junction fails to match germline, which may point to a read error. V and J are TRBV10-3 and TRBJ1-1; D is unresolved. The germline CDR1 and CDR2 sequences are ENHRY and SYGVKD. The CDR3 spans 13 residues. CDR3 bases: TGTGCCATCGCCGGTAGGGTGAACGCTGAAGCTTTCTTT. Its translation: CAIAGRVNAEAFF.

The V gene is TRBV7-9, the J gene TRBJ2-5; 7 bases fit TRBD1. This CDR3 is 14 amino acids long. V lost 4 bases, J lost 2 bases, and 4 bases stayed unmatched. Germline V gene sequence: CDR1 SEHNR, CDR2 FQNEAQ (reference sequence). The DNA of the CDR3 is TGTGCCAGCAGCTCGGGACAGCCGCAAGAGACCCAGTACTTC. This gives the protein CASSSGQPQETQYF.

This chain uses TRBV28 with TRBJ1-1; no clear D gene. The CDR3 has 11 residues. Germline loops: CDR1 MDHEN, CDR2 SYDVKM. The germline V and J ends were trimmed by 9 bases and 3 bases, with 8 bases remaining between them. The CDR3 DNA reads TGTGCCAGTCGAATACACACTGAAGCTTTCTTT. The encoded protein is CASRIHTEAFF.

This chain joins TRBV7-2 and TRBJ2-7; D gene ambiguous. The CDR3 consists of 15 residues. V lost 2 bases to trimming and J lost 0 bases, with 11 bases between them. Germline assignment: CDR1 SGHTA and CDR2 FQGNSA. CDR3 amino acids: CASSLQPGHSYEQYF. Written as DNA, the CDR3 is TGTGCCAGCAGCTTACAGCCCGGCCACTCCTACGAGCAGTACTTC.

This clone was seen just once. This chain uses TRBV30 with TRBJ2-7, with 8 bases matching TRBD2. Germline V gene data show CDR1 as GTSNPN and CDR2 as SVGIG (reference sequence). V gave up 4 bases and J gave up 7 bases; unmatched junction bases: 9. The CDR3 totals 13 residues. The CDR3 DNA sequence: TGTGCCTGGATGCCGGGGGGGCCTGGGGAGCAGTACTTC. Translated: CAWMPGGPGEQYF.

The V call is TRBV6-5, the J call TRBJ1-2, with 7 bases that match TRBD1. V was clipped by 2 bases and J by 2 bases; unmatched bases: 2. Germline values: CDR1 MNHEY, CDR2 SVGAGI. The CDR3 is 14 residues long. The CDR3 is CASSYRGQNYGYTF. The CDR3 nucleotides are TGTGCCAGCAGTTACAGGGGACAGAACTATGGCTACACCTTC.